This T cell receptor beta chain is from a study of cytomegalovirus exposure and HLA in healthy donors. Study-level background: A previous analysis identified about 110 million unique TCR beta sequences derived from about 180 million T cells.

Use of 60 Vbeta and 13 Jbeta primers characterized the PCR. Data came from immunoSEQ multiplex PCR; TCRdb stores just in-frame clones and leaves some out. The table lists more than 45,000 clones. A note on this clone: Antigen: not known.

The CDR3 totals 14 residues. Per germline, CDR1 MNHEY and CDR2 SVGAGI. Trimming cost V 8 bases and J 10 bases; bases outside gene matches: 11. Study outcomes and limitations: In an earlier analysis, about 87% or about 30%: the productive usage of most TCR beta V segments. Common viral pathogens seemed, in a later analysis, to connect with several of the most significant clusters.

V gene TRBV6-5 combines with J gene TRBJ1-4, with 9 bases that match TRBD1. Specimen: PBMCs. The sequence came from a woman aged 25 to 39 in good health and CMV-seropositive. In DNA form, the CDR3 reads TGTGCCAGCGGGATGGACAGGGGTGGCGGAAAACTGTTTTTT. It encodes CASGMDRGGGKLFF.